The next 27 T cell receptor beta chains were all read from a single sample in a study of neoadjuvant nivolumab and ipilimumab in lung cancer. The data were produced by immunoSEQ multiplex PCR, yet TCRdb's version contains in-frame clones alone and is incomplete. The sample contains approximately 8,400 clones, roughly 83% of which appear only once. This specimen consisted of adjacent normal lung tissue, obtained after neoadjuvant nivolumab, alone or with ipilimumab, at or shortly before surgery. The receptors come from an adult with non-small cell lung cancer.

The chain is built from TRBV5-6 and TRBJ2-6; possibly TRBD1 for D (5 bases). The V end lost 1 base, the J end lost 4 bases, and 12 bases lay between the germline ends. The CDR3 length is 16 residues. Germline V gene lookup returns CDR1 SGHDT and CDR2 YYEEEE. DNA of the CDR3: TGTGCCAGCAGCTTGACTGGGGCGAGAGGGGCCAACGTCCTGACTTTC. This translates into CASSLTGARGANVLTF.

The V and J genes are TRBV29-1 and TRBJ1-2, with D maybe TRBD1 (5 bases). CDR3 size: 11 residues. V was cut by 6 bases and J by 7 bases, with 12 bases left in between. Per the germline V gene, CDR1 is SQVTM and CDR2 is ANQGSEA. The CDR3 here is CSVEKGLGYTF. CDR3 sequence (DNA): TGCAGCGTGGAGAAGGGGCTTGGCTACACCTTC.

The sample holds one count of this clone. The chain is built from TRBV27 and TRBJ2-1; D may correspond to TRBD1 or TRBD2 (6 bases each). In germline, CDR1 is MNHEY, CDR2 SMNVEV (reference sequence). The CDR3 loop spans 12 amino acids. Trimming took 6 bases from V and 12 from J, leaving 15 bases between them. CDR3: CASRLGGGVQFF. CDR3 coding DNA: TGTGCCAGCAGACTCGGGGGCGGGGTGCAGTTCTTC.

V gene TRBV10-3 combines with J gene TRBJ1-5; a weak D match, TRBD1 (6 bases). Trimming removed 8 bases at V and 1 base at J, with 15 bases between. The germline V gene has CDR1 ENHRY and CDR2 SYGVKD. The CDR3 is 15 amino acids. In DNA form, the CDR3 reads TGTGCCATCTCATGGGTCCAGGGGAGCAATCAGCCCCAGCATTTT. Residues: CAISWVQGSNQPQHF.

The J gene is TRBJ2-7, the V gene TRBV6-5; D gene unclear. Germline lookup yields CDR1 MNHEY and CDR2 SVGAGI. The V gene lost 2 bases and the J gene lost 3 bases, with 8 bases spanning the gap. The CDR3 sequence is 13 residues long. The CDR3 sequence: CASSYGEDYEQYF. CDR3 DNA: TGTGCCAGCAGTTACGGCGAAGACTACGAGCAGTACTTC.

The J gene is TRBJ2-1, the V gene TRBV2; possibly TRBD1 or TRBD2 for D (5 bases each). The CDR3 is 16 amino acids. Trimming cost V 9 bases and J 0 bases, with 18 bases left between them. Germline CDR1 and CDR2: SNHLY and FYNNEI. The CDR3 protein is CASGGEDMSSYNEQFF. CDR3 in DNA: TGTGCCAGTGGGGGAGAGGACATGAGCTCCTACAATGAGCAGTTCTTC.

The chain recombines TRBV10-2 with TRBJ1-2; D ambiguous. Trimming shortened V by 1 base and J by 4 bases, and 4 bases separated the two germline ends. Germline CDR1 and CDR2: WSHSY and SAAADI. The CDR3 is 12 amino acids. The CDR3 DNA follows: TGCGCCAGCAGTGAGTTCAGCTATGGCTACACCTTC. Protein sequence: CASSEFSYGYTF.

The gene calls are TRBV5-1 and TRBJ1-1; 7 positions match TRBD1. Germline-derived CDR1 and CDR2 are SGHRS and YFSETQ. V was pared by 4 bases and J by 4 bases, with 4 bases of the junction left unmatched. The CDR3 extends over 13 amino acids. The CDR3: CASSNGQATEAFF. As DNA, the CDR3 is TGCGCCAGCAGCAACGGACAGGCCACTGAAGCTTTCTTT.

The rearrangement links TRBV6-6 to TRBJ2-5; possibly TRBD1 for D (5 bases). Deletions cut 5 bases from V and 7 bases from J, with 11 bases between. This CDR3 is 12 amino acids long. Germline assignment: CDR1 MNHNY and CDR2 SVGAGI (reference sequence). This CDR3 reads CASSRTQGTQYF. DNA of the CDR3: TGTGCCAGCAGTCGGACCCAGGGGACCCAGTACTTC.

This sequence joins TRBV28 and TRBJ1-6; D call uncertain. Trimming removed 1 base from V and 10 bases from J, with 8 bases in between. The CDR3 length is 13 residues. CDR1 is MDHEN and CDR2 is SYDVKM in the germline V gene. In nucleotides, the CDR3 is TGTGCCAGCAGTTTATCAACATCCTCACCCCTCCACTTT. Its translation is CASSLSTSSPLHF.

V gene TRBV11-2 combines with J gene TRBJ1-2; TRBD1 matches 7 bases. Germline V gene sequence: CDR1 SGHAT, CDR2 FQNNGV. Trimming cost V 2 bases and J 6 bases; bases outside gene matches: 3. The CDR3 totals 13 residues. The CDR3 reads CASSLMTGNGYTF. The CDR3 DNA reads as TGTGCCAGCAGCTTAATGACAGGGAATGGCTACACCTTC.

V usage is TRBV9 and J usage is TRBJ2-2; 12 nucleotides align to TRBD2. Per the germline V gene, CDR1 is SGDLS and CDR2 is YYNGEE. CDR3 length: 16 residues. The trim removed 0 bases at V and 6 bases at J, leaving 3 bases unmatched. The DNA of the CDR3 is TGTGCCAGCAGCGTAGGACTAGCGGGGGCAGCCGGGGAGCTGTTTTTT. Residues: CASSVGLAGAAGELFF.

This rearrangement joins TRBV7-6 to TRBJ2-1; D ambiguous. CDR1 SGHVS and CDR2 FNYEAQ come from the germline V gene. Trimming removed 5 bases at V and 4 bases at J, with 21 bases between. There are 17 residues in the CDR3. The CDR3 nucleotides are TGTGCCAGCAGCCCAACGAGTGAGACGAACCCGTACAATGAGCAGTTCTTC. Translation gives CASSPTSETNPYNEQFF. Using reference TRBV7-6 and TRBJ2-1 for the parts outside the CDR3, the full variable domain is GAGVSQSPRYKVTKRGQDVALRCDPISGHVSLYWYRQALGQGPEFLTYFNYEAQQDKSGLPNDRFSAERPEGSISTLTIQRTEQRDSAMYRCASSPTSETNPYNEQFFGPGTRLTVL.

The V gene is TRBV10-1, the J gene TRBJ1-1; D unclear. Per the germline V gene, CDR1 is WNHNN and CDR2 is SYGVQD (reference sequence). The CDR3 has 14 residues. Between the trimmed V and J ends, which lost 5 bases and 2 bases, there was a span of 12 bases. CDR3 in amino acids: CASSTTRANTEAFF. The CDR3 DNA is TGCGCCAGCAGTACGACCCGTGCAAACACTGAAGCTTTCTTT.

J is TRBJ1-2 and V is TRBV5-1, with TRBD1 as a possible D gene (6 bases). Deletions cut 3 bases from V and 2 bases from J, with 14 bases between. The CDR3 contains 15 residues. Germline loops: CDR1 SGHRS, CDR2 YFSETQ. The CDR3 protein is CASSWGKGGNYGYTF. CDR3 DNA sequence: TGCGCCAGCAGCTGGGGCAAGGGGGGAAACTATGGCTACACCTTC.

In its sample, this clone was seen a few times. The chain uses TRBV6-6 and TRBJ1-2; weak D call: TRBD1 (5 bases). V lost 8 bases to trimming and J lost 3 bases, with 19 bases between them. Germline V gives CDR1 MNHNY, CDR2 SVGAGI (reference sequence). This CDR3 spans 15 amino acids. CDR3 loop: CASAPLRALDYGYTF. The DNA for the CDR3 is TGTGCCAGCGCCCCTCTCAGGGCACTAGACTATGGCTACACCTTC.

The chain carries TRBV5-6 and TRBJ2-5; 9 bases align to TRBD2. Trimming took 0 bases from V and 1 from J; bases not matched to a gene: 4. The germline V gene has CDR1 SGHDT and CDR2 YYEEEE. The CDR3 is 16 residues long. The DNA for the CDR3 is TGTGCCAGCAGCTTGGAGTTAGCGGGGGCCCAAGAGACCCAGTACTTC. It translates to CASSLELAGAQETQYF.

This chain joins TRBV11-3 and TRBJ2-7; D ambiguous. Germline V gene sequence: CDR1 SGHNT, CDR2 YENEEA. V gave up 0 bases and J gave up 7 bases, with 10 bases separating them. This CDR3 is 13 amino acids long. The chain's CDR3 is CASSLDPLREQYF. The CDR3 region has the DNA TGTGCCAGCAGCTTAGACCCCCTGAGGGAGCAGTACTTC.

Only one count was recorded for this clone. The chain is built from TRBV2 and TRBJ2-7, with D perhaps matching TRBD2 (6 bases). Trimming left V 2 bases short and J 3 bases short, with 14 bases between. The CDR3 covers 15 residues. In germline, CDR1 is SNHLY, CDR2 FYNNEI. The CDR3 reads CASSESGEINYEQYF. CDR3 bases: TGTGCCAGCAGTGAATCGGGAGAAATCAACTACGAGCAGTACTTC.

This chain uses TRBV7-3 with TRBJ2-7; TRBD1 might be the D (5 bases). Per the germline V gene, CDR1 is SGHTA and CDR2 is FQGTGA. The V end lost 5 bases, the J end lost 1 base, and 9 bases lay between the germline ends. This CDR3 region has 13 residues. CDR3 sequence reads: CASSPTGSYEQYF. Here the CDR3 DNA reads TGTGCCAGCAGCCCAACAGGTTCCTACGAGCAGTACTTC. The whole variable domain, filled in from reference TRBV7-3 and TRBJ2-7, reads GAGVSQTPSNKVTEKGKYVELRCDPISGHTALYWYRQSLGQGPEFLIYFQGTGAADDSGLPNDRFFAVRPEGSVSTLKIQRTERGDSAVYLCASSPTGSYEQYFGPGTRLTVT.

This chain links TRBV29-1 with TRBJ2-2; a possible D gene is TRBD2 (7 bases). Germline values: CDR1 SQVTM, CDR2 ANQGSEA. The CDR3 loop spans 16 amino acids. The V end was cut by 4 bases, the J end by 1 base, with 16 bases between. CDR3 protein: CSVGDTGRGNTGELFF. The DNA for the CDR3 is TGCAGCGTTGGGGACACTGGGAGGGGGAACACCGGGGAGCTGTTTTTT.

The chain recombines TRBV4-2 with TRBJ2-7, with D maybe TRBD1 (5 bases). Germline V CDR1 and CDR2: LGHNA, YNFKEQ. The CDR3 loop spans 15 amino acids. Trimming took off 0 bases at V and 0 bases at J, with 9 bases between the two ends. CDR3 protein: CASSQEIDSSYEQYF. The CDR3 coding sequence is TGTGCCAGCAGCCAAGAGATTGACAGCTCCTACGAGCAGTACTTC.

V and J are TRBV14 and TRBJ2-2; the D gene is possibly TRBD2 (6 bases). CDR1 is SGHDN and CDR2 is FVKESK in the germline V gene. Trimming took off 1 base at V and 0 bases at J, with 12 bases between the two ends. There are 17 residues in the CDR3. CDR3 bases: TGTGCCAGCAGCCAAGTGCGGGGACCCTCGAACACCGGGGAGCTGTTTTTT. Encoded protein: CASSQVRGPSNTGELFF.

The chain combines TRBV5-6 with TRBJ2-1; possibly TRBD2 for D (5 bases). This CDR3 has 13 amino acids. With 4 bases removed from V and 8 bases from J, the gap between germline ends came to 13 bases. Per the germline V gene, CDR1 is SGHDT and CDR2 is YYEEEE. Here the CDR3 DNA reads TGTGCCAGCAGCACCCAGGAGGCCTATGAGCAGTTCTTC. It yields the protein CASSTQEAYEQFF.

The rearrangement links TRBV19 to TRBJ2-7; TRBD2 aligns across 12 bases. From germline, CDR1 is LNHDA and CDR2 SQIVND (reference sequence). Trimming took 4 bases from V and 8 from J; bases not matched to a gene: 9. CDR3 size: 15 residues. CDR3 in DNA: TGTGCCAGTAGTAAGACTAGCGGGGGCGATTTTCAGCAGTACTTC. Its protein is CASSKTSGGDFQQYF. The whole variable domain, remainder taken from reference TRBV19 and TRBJ2-7, is DGGITQSPKYLFRKEGQNVTLSCEQNLNHDAMYWYRQDPGQGLRLIYYSQIVNDFQKGDIAEGYSVSREKKESFPLTVTSAQKNPTAFYLCASSKTSGGDFQQYFGPGTRLTVT.

V and J are TRBV19 and TRBJ1-2, with D possibly matching TRBD1 (6 bases). Germline values: CDR1 LNHDA, CDR2 SQIVND (reference sequence). There are 13 residues in the CDR3. Trimming pared 4 bases from V and 0 bases from J, leaving 6 bases between. CDR3 nucleotide sequence: TGTGCCAGTAGTAAGGGGGCTAACTATGGCTACACCTTC. The encoded protein is CASSKGANYGYTF.

This clone appeared a single time. The rearrangement links TRBV5-4 to TRBJ2-3; D is undetermined. The germline V gene has CDR1 SGHNT and CDR2 YYREEE (reference sequence). The CDR3 runs 14 residues. Trimming pared 0 bases from V and 5 bases from J, leaving 10 bases between. The CDR3 bases are TGTGCCAGCAGCTTGGATATGGTTGTAGATACGCAGTATTTT. Translated, it gives CASSLDMVVDTQYF.